A selection of T cell receptor beta chains follows, all from one sample in a study of cytomegalovirus exposure and HLA in healthy donors. Sequencing was performed with immunoSEQ multiplex PCR; in TCRdb, only in-frame clones are kept and a portion is missing. The sample holds about 200,000 clones, roughly 84% seen once. Sequencing input: PBMCs. These receptors were taken from a woman between 18 and 29 years old in good health and CMV-seropositive. CDR3s include the opening cysteine and the closing phenylalanine or tryptophan. The D gene is left open where the match is weak. Clone size is stated in some rows and not others, as once, few, many or a class when expanded.

NA,NA,TRBV27,TRBJ1-2,CASSPGQRYYGYTF,TGTGCCAGCAGTCCCGGACAGCGGTATTATGGCTACACCTTC
NA,NA,TRBV6-1,TRBJ2-1,CASSEGSAGNNEQFF,TGTGCCAGCAGTGAAGGGTCTGCGGGGAACAATGAGCAGTTCTTC
NA,NA,TRBV30,TRBJ1-1,CASQPNRNTEAFF,TGTGCCTCCCAACCCAACAGGAACACTGAAGCTTTCTTT
NA,TRBD1,TRBV28,TRBJ1-4,CASSRDRATLFF,TGTGCCAGCAGCCGGGACAGGGCGACGCTGTTTTTT
NA,TRBD1,TRBV5-6,TRBJ2-2,CASSLGGTGDTGELFF,TGTGCCAGCAGCTTGGGCGGGACAGGGGACACCGGGGAGCTGTTTTTT
few,NA,TRBV11-2,TRBJ2-1,CASSSLRGVNEQFF,TGTGCCAGCAGCTCACTACGCGGGGTCAATGAGCAGTTCTTC
NA,TRBD1,TRBV7-3,TRBJ2-2,CASSLTQGAGGELFF,TGTGCCAGCAGTTTAACCCAGGGGGCGGGCGGGGAGCTGTTTTTT
NA,NA,TRBV5-4,TRBJ2-7,CASSSKEAGPNYEQYF,TGTGCCAGCAGCTCCAAGGAGGCAGGTCCAAACTACGAGCAGTACTTC
NA,TRBD1,TRBV6-6,TRBJ1-1,CASSRWTGRTEAFF,TGTGCCAGCAGTAGATGGACAGGGAGGACTGAAGCTTTCTTT
once,TRBD1,TRBV28,TRBJ1-1,CASSLTGGDSNTEAFF,TGTGCCAGCAGTTTAACAGGGGGCGACTCGAACACTGAAGCTTTCTTT
NA,NA,TRBV2,TRBJ1-1,CASSEAGRVMNTEAFF,TGTGCCAGCAGTGAAGCTGGGAGAGTGATGAACACTGAAGCTTTCTTT
NA,NA,TRBV6-6,TRBJ2-3,CASMQRSTDTQYF,TGTGCCAGCATGCAGCGGTCCACAGATACGCAGTATTTT
NA,TRBD2,TRBV11-2,TRBJ2-1,CASSPIRTSGSSYNEQFF,TGTGCCAGCAGCCCAATAAGGACTAGCGGGAGCTCCTACAATGAGCAGTTCTTC
few,NA,TRBV4-1,TRBJ1-2,CASSQESGYYGYTF,TGCGCCAGCAGCCAAGAGTCGGGGTACTATGGCTACACCTTC
NA,NA,TRBV28,TRBJ2-1,CASFRAKDSYNEQFF,TGTGCCAGCTTCCGAGCGAAGGACTCCTACAATGAGCAGTTCTTC
once,NA,TRBV27,TRBJ1-2,CASSLRGGANYGYTF,TGTGCCAGCAGTTTAAGGGGGGGGGCTAACTATGGCTACACCTTC
NA,NA,TRBV6-1,TRBJ2-1,CASSEGYRVNEQFF,TGTGCCAGCAGTGAAGGATACAGGGTGAATGAGCAGTTCTTC
NA,TRBD1,TRBV29-1,TRBJ1-4,CSVGDSFTNEKLFF,TGCAGCGTTGGGGACAGTTTCACTAATGAAAAACTGTTTTTT
NA,NA,TRBV29-1,TRBJ2-7,CSVGSRLGYEQYF,TGCAGCGTTGGGTCCAGACTAGGCTACGAGCAGTACTTC
once,NA,TRBV30,TRBJ1-3,CAWSVTQSKRGNTIYF,TGTGCCTGGAGTGTAACCCAGTCAAAGAGGGGAAACACCATATATTTT